Below, 32 T cell receptor beta chains from the same sample are listed, as sequenced in a study of T cells in Graves' hyperthyroidism and ophthalmopathy. The CDR3 regions of TCR beta were amplified from RNA transcripts. The TCR CDR3 was amplified in a first-round RT-PCR using the HTBI primer set. TCRdb used MiXCR to reprocess the multiplex PCR reads, holding one entry per CDR3 protein. The sample has hundreds of thousands of distinct CDR3 sequences, just under 15% seen once; the top ten hold over 25%. The sample consisted of blood. These receptors originate from a woman in her thirties with Graves' hyperthyroidism.

The sample holds many counts of this clonotype. This rearrangement joins TRBV28 to TRBJ2-5; 8 nucleotides align to TRBD2. The germline gives CDR1 MDHEN, CDR2 SYDVKM. With 1 base clipped from V and 6 bases from J, the junction kept 7 bases outside the gene matches. The CDR3 runs to 15 residues. The CDR3 DNA reads as TGTGCCAGCAGTTTATCCATACTAGCGGCTAAGACCCAGTACTTC. The encoded protein is CASSLSILAAKTQYF.

The table lists this clonotype with a few counts. V gene TRBV20-1 combines with J gene TRBJ2-5, with D perhaps matching TRBD1 or TRBD2 (6 bases each). In germline, CDR1 is DFQATT, CDR2 SNEGSKA (reference sequence). This CDR3 is 14 amino acids long. Trimming shortened V by 6 bases and J by 5 bases, and 19 bases separated the two germline ends. The CDR3 sequence: CSAEGGRDIETQYF. CDR3 in DNA: TGCAGTGCAGAGGGGGGCAGGGATATTGAGACCCAGTACTTC.

The CDR3 DNA is TGTGCCAGTAGTTCTCCTCCTGGACGTCGAGATAATTCACCCCTCCACTTT. This translates into CASSSPPGRRDNSPLHF. The rearrangement uses TRBV19 and TRBJ1-6; D unresolved. Germline CDR1 LNHDA, CDR2 SQIVND (reference sequence). With 5 bases removed from V and 5 bases from J, the gap between germline ends came to 19 bases. The CDR3 is 17 amino acids.

This clonotype was detected ten times or more. This chain joins TRBV27 and TRBJ2-2, with 8 bases that match TRBD1. Germline lookup yields CDR1 MNHEY and CDR2 SMNVEV (reference sequence). The junction had 7 bases not matched to a gene; V was cut back by 5 bases and J by 5 bases. The CDR3 runs 15 residues. DNA of the CDR3: TGTGCCAGCAGTCTATGGACAGGGAGGACCGGGGAGCTGTTTTTT. Translation: CASSLWTGRTGELFF.

This chain connects TRBV28 to TRBJ2-2; 7 bases are a match to TRBD1. V shed 3 bases, J shed 5 bases, and the junction held 6 bases outside the gene matches. Germline V gives CDR1 MDHEN, CDR2 SYDVKM. The CDR3 sequence is 15 residues long. CDR3 sequence (DNA): TGTGCCAGCAGTTTGAGTCAGGGGGTAACCGGGGAGCTGTTTTTT. Protein product: CASSLSQGVTGELFF.

This clonotype occurred many times. The rearrangement links TRBV20-1 to TRBJ2-7; 8 bases map to TRBD2. This CDR3 region has 13 residues. Looked up from germline, CDR1 is DFQATT and CDR2 is SNEGSKA (reference sequence). V dropped 6 bases and J dropped 7; count of bases not matched to a gene: 11. The CDR3 loop is CSAIAGPRREQYF. The DNA of the CDR3 is TGCAGTGCGATAGCGGGACCACGGAGGGAGCAGTACTTC.

This chain connects TRBV7-9 to TRBJ1-1; TRBD1 aligns across 7 bases. Looked up from germline, CDR1 is SEHNR and CDR2 is FQNEAQ (reference sequence). The CDR3 extends over 15 amino acids. The trim removed 5 bases at V and 4 bases at J, leaving 10 bases unmatched. The chain's CDR3 is CASSPGQAGGTEAFF. CDR3 bases: TGTGCCAGCAGCCCAGGACAGGCAGGAGGCACTGAAGCTTTCTTT.

This clonotype was detected many times. The genes are TRBV27 and TRBJ2-4; the D call may be TRBD1 or TRBD2 (5 bases each). Germline V gives CDR1 MNHEY, CDR2 SMNVEV (reference sequence). V lost 3 bases, J lost 6 bases, and 15 bases lay in between. The CDR3 extends over 15 amino acids. CDR3 loop: CASSFGAPKGNIQYF. In DNA, the CDR3 is TGTGCCAGCAGTTTCGGGGCTCCTAAGGGAAACATTCAGTACTTC.

This clonotype is a singleton in its sample. The chain links TRBV10-1 to TRBJ1-2; tentative D call: TRBD1 (5 bases). V lost 0 bases and J lost 8, with 7 bases in between. The germline V gene has CDR1 WNHNN and CDR2 SYGVQD (reference sequence). The CDR3 extends over 12 amino acids. Here the CDR3 reads CASSESTGGYTF. The CDR3 DNA reads TGCGCCAGCAGTGAGTCTACAGGAGGCTACACCTTC.

This clonotype has a count of ten or more. The chain employs TRBV5-1 and TRBJ2-3; possibly TRBD2 for D (5 bases). In germline, CDR1 is SGHRS, CDR2 YFSETQ. V lost 2 bases and J 4 bases, leaving 11 bases between the germline ends. CDR3 size: 14 residues. The CDR3 sequence is CASSFGEQADTQYF. The CDR3 DNA follows: TGCGCCAGCAGCTTCGGGGAGCAGGCAGATACGCAGTATTTT.

This clonotype occurred many times. The rearrangement links TRBV6-1 to TRBJ2-1; 8 nucleotides match TRBD2. The CDR3 covers 18 residues. V was pared by 0 bases and J by 3 bases, with 10 bases of the junction left unmatched. Germline V gives CDR1 MNHNS, CDR2 SASEGT. The CDR3: CASSEAGRGLAGYNEQFF. Written as DNA, the CDR3 is TGTGCCAGCAGTGAAGCGGGCAGGGGCCTAGCGGGCTACAATGAGCAGTTCTTC.

This clonotype occurred a few times. The chain links TRBV19 to TRBJ1-3; no clear D. The CDR3 spans 12 residues. Germline CDR1 and CDR2: LNHDA and SQIVND (reference sequence). The germline V and J ends were trimmed by 2 bases and 1 base, with 0 bases remaining between them. CDR3 loop: CASSISGNTIYF. CDR3 bases: TGTGCCAGTAGTATATCTGGAAACACCATATATTTT.

This clonotype has a count of ten or more. The chain links TRBV28 to TRBJ2-7, with 11 bases aligning to TRBD1. Germline values: CDR1 MDHEN, CDR2 SYDVKM. The CDR3 contains 14 residues. V dropped 4 bases and J dropped 3; count of bases not matched to a gene: 2. This chain's CDR3 is CASSWGQGVYEQYF. DNA of the CDR3: TGTGCCAGCAGTTGGGGACAGGGGGTCTACGAGCAGTACTTC.

This clonotype was detected many times. The chain carries TRBV27 and TRBJ2-7; no firm D call. Trimming left V 8 bases short and J 6 bases short, with 26 bases between. CDR1 MNHEY and CDR2 SMNVEV come from the germline V gene (reference sequence). This CDR3 comprises 16 residues. The chain's CDR3 is CASYSLKLARIGEQYF. CDR3 sequence (DNA): TGTGCCAGCTACTCCCTAAAGCTGGCCCGTATCGGCGAGCAGTACTTC.

The chain combines TRBV5-1 with TRBJ1-6; TRBD1 matches 7 bases. The germline V gene encodes CDR1 SGHRS and CDR2 YFSETQ. Trimming cost V 0 bases and J 10 bases; bases outside gene matches: 10. This CDR3 is 16 amino acids long. The DNA for the CDR3 is TGCGCCAGCAGCTTGGGAAGAGGGCAGGGGGACTCACCCCTCCACTTT. Translation: CASSLGRGQGDSPLHF.

This clonotype was detected ten times or more. The V gene is TRBV11-2, the J gene TRBJ2-1; D is unresolved. This CDR3 has 15 amino acids. Germline loops: CDR1 SGHAT, CDR2 FQNNGV. The V and J ends lost 0 bases and 2 bases respectively, with 8 bases between them. The CDR3 DNA reads as TGTGCCAGCAGCTTAGAGCTAGGTCCCTACAATGAGCAGTTCTTC. Translated: CASSLELGPYNEQFF.

The table lists this clonotype with a few counts. The genes are TRBV4-1 and TRBJ2-3; D is unclear. The V gene lost 5 bases and the J gene lost 0 bases, with 12 bases spanning the gap. CDR1 and CDR2 from the germline V gene are MGHRA and YSYEKL. The CDR3 loop spans 15 amino acids. CDR3 region: CASSSGQSSTDTQYF. The CDR3 nucleotides are TGCGCCAGCAGCTCTGGGCAGTCTAGCACAGATACGCAGTATTTT.

The chain employs TRBV19 and TRBJ2-7; D is unclear. The CDR3 loop spans 14 amino acids. The ends were cut back, 2 bases at V and 3 bases at J, with 11 bases in the middle. Per germline, CDR1 LNHDA and CDR2 SQIVND (reference sequence). CDR3 nucleotides: TGTGCCAGTAGTATACGCGGCAGCGTCTACGAGCAGTACTTC. Translating gives CASSIRGSVYEQYF.

This clonotype was found a few times. V usage is TRBV6-1 and J usage is TRBJ2-5, with 12 bases matching TRBD2. J lost 4 bases, V lost 3 bases, and 12 bases had no gene match. The CDR3 has 18 amino acids. The V gene's germline CDR1 is MNHNS and CDR2 SASEGT. For the CDR3, the DNA is TGTGCCAGCAGTGAGCTCCTAGCGGGAGGGGCCCAACGAGAGACCCAGTACTTC. As protein: CASSELLAGGAQRETQYF.

This clonotype was recorded a few times. This chain connects TRBV20-1 to TRBJ2-2; 10 nucleotides line up with TRBD1. Germline CDR1 and CDR2: DFQATT and SNEGSKA (reference sequence). The CDR3 spans 15 residues. Germline trimming cut 3 bases from V and 0 bases from J; bases unmatched to any gene: 1. CDR3 coding DNA: TGCAGTGCTAGGACAGGGGGCGCGAACACCGGGGAGCTGTTTTTT. Translation gives CSARTGGANTGELFF.

The table lists this clonotype with a few counts. The V gene is TRBV5-6, the J gene TRBJ2-1, with 7 bases aligning to TRBD1. CDR1 SGHDT and CDR2 YYEEEE come from the germline V gene. The J segment lost 7 bases and the V segment lost 4 bases, leaving 8 bases of the junction unmatched. This CDR3 region has 14 residues. CDR3 region: CASSLRQGLNEQFF. The CDR3 nucleotides read TGTGCCAGCAGCCTCCGACAGGGATTAAATGAGCAGTTCTTC.

The chain uses TRBV5-1 and TRBJ2-7; 9 bases are shared with TRBD1. The germline gives CDR1 SGHRS, CDR2 YFSETQ. Trimming took 0 bases from V and 7 from J; bases not matched to a gene: 5. This CDR3 has 14 residues. CDR3 sequence: CASSLDGQGIEQYF. In DNA form, the CDR3 reads TGCGCCAGCAGCTTGGATGGACAGGGGATTGAGCAGTACTTC.

The table lists this clonotype with many counts. This chain links TRBV7-2 with TRBJ1-1; possibly TRBD1 for D (6 bases). Trimming left V 4 bases short and J 6 bases short, with 12 bases between. This CDR3 spans 13 amino acids. Germline V CDR1 and CDR2: SGHTA, FQGNSA. This CDR3 is CASSSDSMAEAFF. Written as DNA, the CDR3 is TGTGCCAGCAGCTCGGACAGTATGGCTGAAGCTTTCTTT.

This clonotype was picked up many times. The chain has TRBV6-1 and TRBJ2-1; 7 bases match TRBD1. The ends lost 6 bases at V and 10 bases at J; junction bases unmatched: 15. The germline gives CDR1 MNHNS, CDR2 SASEGT. The CDR3 runs to 15 residues. CDR3 region: CASRKDQGQRVEQFF. Here the CDR3 DNA reads TGTGCCAGCAGAAAAGATCAGGGACAGCGTGTCGAGCAGTTCTTC.

The sample holds a few counts of this clonotype. The V and J genes are TRBV9 and TRBJ2-5, with a tentative D call TRBD1 (5 bases). The germline V gene has CDR1 SGDLS and CDR2 YYNGEE. This CDR3 has 14 residues. Trimming took off 4 bases at V and 2 bases at J, with 12 bases between the two ends. The CDR3 coding sequence is TGTGCCAGCAGCCCATGGACAAGACAAGAGACCCAGTACTTC. This sequence encodes CASSPWTRQETQYF.

This clonotype showed up many times. This chain connects TRBV3-1 to TRBJ1-1, with a tentative D call TRBD1 (5 bases). The CDR3 contains 14 residues. V was shortened by 5 bases and J by 6 bases, with 16 bases between the two germline ends. Germline values: CDR1 LGHDT, CDR2 YNNKEL (reference sequence). The CDR3 nucleotides read TGTGCCAGCAGCTACCCCGGCAGGGCCGCTGAAGCTTTCTTT. Translation: CASSYPGRAAEAFF.

The chain has TRBV2 and TRBJ2-1; D might be TRBD2 (5 bases). The germline V and J ends were trimmed by 4 bases and 3 bases, with 16 bases remaining between them. Germline V gives CDR1 SNHLY, CDR2 FYNNEI. The CDR3 length is 16 residues. The chain's CDR3 is CASSGRGASSYNEQFF. CDR3 bases: TGTGCCAGCAGTGGACGGGGTGCCAGTAGCTACAATGAGCAGTTCTTC.

This clonotype was counted many times. V and J are TRBV2 and TRBJ2-4; 8 positions agree with TRBD1. With V trimmed by 6 bases and J by 6 bases, 13 bases remained unmatched. Germline values: CDR1 SNHLY, CDR2 FYNNEI. The CDR3 is 16 amino acids. The DNA of the CDR3 is TGTGCCAGCAGCCCCGGACAGGGTAGGGGGTCAAACATTCAGTACTTC. Its protein product is CASSPGQGRGSNIQYF.

In this sample, this clonotype turned up a few times. The rearrangement joins TRBV3-1 to TRBJ2-7; D is perhaps TRBD1 or TRBD2 (9 bases each). The V gene lost 3 bases and the J gene lost 3 bases, with 24 bases spanning the gap. CDR1 is LGHDT, CDR2 YNNKEL, per germline (reference sequence). The CDR3 runs to 18 residues. CDR3 loop: CASSHPRLAGQGYYEQYF. Here the CDR3 DNA reads TGTGCCAGCAGCCATCCACGTCTAGCGGGACAGGGATACTACGAGCAGTACTTC.

This clonotype has a handful of counts. The V gene is TRBV5-1, the J gene TRBJ1-2; unclear D gene. The CDR3 runs to 14 residues. From germline, CDR1 is SGHRS and CDR2 YFSETQ. V lost 5 bases and J lost 0, with 11 bases in between. The CDR3, as DNA: TGCGCCAGCAGTCAAACTGGGACTAACTATGGCTACACCTTC. This codes for CASSQTGTNYGYTF.

This clonotype was seen repeatedly, ten times or more. This chain connects TRBV3-1 to TRBJ1-1; D not certain. The V gene's germline CDR1 is LGHDT and CDR2 YNNKEL (reference sequence). This CDR3 is 15 amino acids long. V was trimmed by 0 bases and J by 0 bases, leaving 8 bases between them. CDR3 nucleotides: TGTGCCAGCAGCCAAGAAACGGTCCTGAACACTGAAGCTTTCTTT. Encoded protein: CASSQETVLNTEAFF.

The chain joins TRBV4-1 to TRBJ2-5; 8 positions agree with TRBD1. The germline V gene has CDR1 MGHRA and CDR2 YSYEKL. The J segment lost 5 bases and the V segment lost 1 base, leaving 6 bases of the junction unmatched. CDR3 length: 15 amino acids. The CDR3 loop reads CASSQAGGTRETQYF. In DNA form, the CDR3 reads TGCGCCAGCAGCCAAGCAGGGGGCACCCGGGAGACCCAGTACTTC.